This entry is about one T cell receptor (beta chain). Its antigen remains unidentified. The data belong to a study of cytomegalovirus exposure and HLA in healthy donors. Broader study findings: Listed as cytomegalovirus-associated were 150 or so TCR beta chains. A missense variant in DCLRE1C was later tied to TCR beta V- and J-gene trimming. The availability of immune exposure information extended only to CMV serostatus.

This CDR3 comprises 13 residues. Germline CDR1 reads MNHEY; CDR2 reads SVGAGI. V was shortened by 7 bases and J by 5 bases, with 14 bases between the two germline ends. PCR employed 60 Vbeta and 13 Jbeta primers. Sequencing used immunoSEQ multiplex PCR; TCRdb keeps in-frame clones, though not all of them. The repertoire holds 180,000 or so clones, with about 82% as singletons. The chain uses TRBV6-5 and TRBJ2-5, with D possibly TRBD2 on 5 matching bases. The receptor comes from a man between 18 and 35 years old in good health and CMV-seronegative. Sequencing used PBMCs. The CDR3 region is CASTPPRRETQYF. Written as DNA, the CDR3 is TGTGCCAGCACTCCCCCTAGGAGGGAGACCCAGTACTTC.